These T cell receptor beta chains were read from a single sample in a study of response to subunit inactivated influenza vaccine. One entry per CDR3 protein results from TCRdb running MiXCR on the RT-PCR reads. Here the sample spans around 570,000 distinct CDR3 sequences, less than 8% being singletons. The specimen comprised PBMCs from blood, sampled roughly 24 months after vaccination. The source is a man between 50 and 69 years old who received an inactivated influenza vaccine. Both conserved end residues are part of each CDR3. The D gene is left open where the match is weak. Not all rows give a size; the values are once, few, many and, for expanded clones, a class.

J: TRBJ2-5; V: TRBV20-1; size: few; D: NA; CDR3: CSARDLQGWKETQYF; DNA: TGCAGTGCTAGAGATCTCCAGGGGTGGAAAGAGACCCAGTACTTC
J: TRBJ2-7; V: TRBV7-9; size: many; D: NA; CDR3: CASSLAAQGAEQYF; DNA: TGTGCCAGCAGCTTAGCGGCGCAGGGCGCCGAGCAGTACTTC
J: TRBJ2-5; V: TRBV12-3/TRBV12-4; size: NA; D: NA; CDR3: CASSFHNQETQYF; DNA: TGTGCCAGCAGTTTTCACAACCAAGAGACCCAGTACTTC
J: TRBJ1-4; V: TRBV7-8; size: many; D: NA; CDR3: CASSFQHQGAGRREKLFF; DNA: TGTGCCAGCAGCTTCCAGCATCAGGGTGCAGGGAGGAGGGAAAAACTGTTTTTT
J: TRBJ2-5; V: TRBV20-1; size: NA; D: NA; CDR3: CSASFLGGPAQQETQYF; DNA: TGCAGTGCTAGTTTCCTCGGCGGGCCAGCGCAACAAGAGACCCAGTACTTC
J: TRBJ1-2; V: TRBV4-2; size: NA; D: TRBD1; CDR3: CASSQDRGHGYTF; DNA: TGTGCCAGCAGCCAGGACAGGGGCCATGGCTACACCTTC
J: TRBJ2-7; V: TRBV9; size: NA; D: TRBD2; CDR3: CASSLTSGSPYEQYF; DNA: TGTGCCAGCAGCCTCACTAGCGGGAGCCCCTACGAGCAGTACTTC
J: TRBJ2-3; V: TRBV20-1; size: NA; D: TRBD1; CDR3: CSASGQARTDTQYF; DNA: TGCAGTGCTAGCGGACAGGCCCGGACAGATACGCAGTATTTT
J: TRBJ2-7; V: TRBV6-5; size: NA; D: NA; CDR3: CASSLGLARRLSSYEQYF; DNA: TGTGCCAGCAGTTTGGGGCTGGCGCGGCGCTTGAGCTCCTACGAGCAGTACTTC
J: TRBJ2-7; V: TRBV18; size: few; D: TRBD2; CDR3: CASSPGTSGRASYEQYF; DNA: TGTGCCAGCTCACCGGGGACTAGCGGGAGGGCCTCCTACGAGCAGTACTTC
J: TRBJ2-1; V: TRBV2; size: few; D: TRBD2; CDR3: CASRGLAGASNEQFF; DNA: TGTGCCAGCAGGGGCCTAGCGGGAGCAAGCAATGAGCAGTTCTTC
J: TRBJ2-2; V: TRBV25-1; size: few; D: TRBD1; CDR3: CASSDSGTGVTGELFF; DNA: TGTGCCAGCAGTGACTCCGGGACAGGCGTTACCGGGGAGCTGTTTTTT
J: TRBJ2-7; V: TRBV5-5; size: NA; D: TRBD1; CDR3: CASSYLRGQGAYEQYF; DNA: TGTGCCAGCAGCTATCTTCGGGGACAGGGGGCATACGAGCAGTACTTC
J: TRBJ2-1; V: TRBV29-1; size: many; D: TRBD1; CDR3: CSVGVGQAYNEQFF; DNA: TGCAGCGTTGGGGTCGGACAGGCCTACAATGAGCAGTTCTTC
J: TRBJ2-1; V: TRBV7-8; size: many; D: TRBD2; CDR3: CASSSGLAGMSEQFF; DNA: TGTGCCAGCAGCTCTGGACTAGCGGGGATGAGTGAGCAGTTCTTC
J: TRBJ2-1; V: TRBV7-2; size: few; D: TRBD2; CDR3: CASSSQRLAGASNEQFF; DNA: TGTGCCAGCAGCTCCCAGAGACTAGCGGGAGCAAGCAATGAGCAGTTCTTC
J: TRBJ1-1; V: TRBV6-1; size: NA; D: TRBD1; CDR3: CASRLRQGAIRTDTEAFF; DNA: TGTGCCAGCAGACTGCGACAGGGGGCGATTCGGACGGACACTGAAGCTTTCTTT
J: TRBJ1-2; V: TRBV6-2/TRBV6-3; size: few; D: NA; CDR3: CASSPPLSRTVFYGYTF; DNA: TGTGCCAGCAGTCCTCCCTTAAGCAGGACGGTCTTCTATGGCTACACCTTC
J: TRBJ1-3; V: TRBV3-1; size: many; D: NA; CDR3: CASSQGGRALSSGNTIYF; DNA: TGTGCCAGCAGCCAAGGAGGCAGGGCCTTATCCTCTGGAAACACCATATATTTT
J: TRBJ2-5; V: TRBV20-1; size: NA; D: NA; CDR3: CSARLGPPSGETQYF; DNA: TGCAGTGCTAGATTAGGACCCCCCTCAGGGGAGACCCAGTACTTC
J: TRBJ2-7; V: TRBV11-2; size: NA; D: TRBD2; CDR3: CASSWPTSGFSYEQYF; DNA: TGTGCCAGCAGCTGGCCCACTAGCGGGTTTTCCTACGAGCAGTACTTC
J: TRBJ2-1; V: TRBV10-3; size: few; D: TRBD2; CDR3: CAISPSGSSTPYNEQFF; DNA: TGTGCCATCAGTCCCAGCGGGAGCAGTACCCCCTACAATGAGCAGTTCTTC
J: TRBJ1-5; V: TRBV10-3; size: NA; D: TRBD1; CDR3: CAISGGQQHQPQHF; DNA: TGTGCCATCAGTGGGGGACAGCAACATCAGCCCCAGCATTTT
J: TRBJ1-3; V: TRBV18; size: NA; D: NA; CDR3: CASSPPGRPFSGNTIYF; DNA: TGTGCCAGCTCACCACCGGGGCGTCCTTTCTCTGGAAACACCATATATTTT
J: TRBJ2-7; V: TRBV7-2; size: many; D: TRBD2; CDR3: CASSLYSLAGLYEQYF; DNA: TGTGCCAGCAGCTTATATAGTCTAGCGGGGCTATACGAGCAGTACTTC
J: TRBJ1-1; V: TRBV20-1; size: many; D: TRBD1; CDR3: CSARGGAATEAFF; DNA: TGCAGTGCCAGGGGGGGCGCGGCCACTGAAGCTTTCTTT
J: TRBJ2-3; V: TRBV5-1; size: many; D: TRBD1; CDR3: CASSLGQGGPDTQYF; DNA: TGCGCCAGCAGCCTAGGACAGGGTGGGCCAGATACGCAGTATTTT
J: TRBJ2-7; V: TRBV27; size: NA; D: NA; CDR3: CASSSQVPYEQYF; DNA: TGTGCCAGCAGTTCTCAGGTACCCTACGAGCAGTACTTC
J: TRBJ2-7; V: TRBV13; size: few; D: NA; CDR3: CASSAFRDEQYF; DNA: TGTGCCAGCAGCGCCTTTCGCGACGAGCAGTACTTC
J: TRBJ2-7; V: TRBV5-1; size: NA; D: TRBD1; CDR3: CASSSAQGSGGYEQYF; DNA: TGCGCCAGCAGCTCCGCCCAGGGGTCAGGGGGCTACGAGCAGTACTTC
J: TRBJ2-7; V: TRBV4-3; size: NA; D: TRBD2; CDR3: CASSQDDGREPYEQYF; DNA: TGCGCCAGCAGCCAAGATGATGGGCGGGAGCCCTACGAGCAGTACTTC
J: TRBJ1-2; V: TRBV7-8; size: few; D: NA; CDR3: CASSPSRVGGYTF; DNA: TGTGCCAGCAGCCCCTCCAGGGTTGGTGGCTACACCTTC
J: TRBJ2-2; V: TRBV28; size: few; D: NA; CDR3: CGTIKRGRGINTGELFF; DNA: TGCGGAACGATTAAACGGGGCAGGGGAATTAACACCGGGGAGCTGTTTTTT
J: TRBJ2-7; V: TRBV11-1; size: NA; D: TRBD1; CDR3: CASSTRTGADYEQYF; DNA: TGTGCCAGCAGCACAAGGACAGGGGCCGACTACGAGCAGTACTTC
J: TRBJ1-2; V: TRBV2; size: many; D: NA; CDR3: CASSEAPGNYGYTF; DNA: TGTGCCAGCAGTGAAGCGCCAGGGAACTATGGCTACACCTTC
J: TRBJ1-6; V: TRBV15; size: few; D: NA; CDR3: CATSRDASTSPRF; DNA: TGTGCCACCAGCAGAGATGCCTCGACCAGTCCCAGGTTC